The 6 T cell receptor beta chains presented below share a single source sample, sequenced in a study of T cell responses to AZD1222 COVID-19 vaccine. Here immunoSEQ multiplex PCR was the method, and the copy in TCRdb shows in-frame clones only, minus some. The repertoire consists of about 110,000 clones, with around 87% occurring once and the leading ten covering roughly 4.5%. Sequenced here: peripheral blood, sampled 28 days after the second AZD1222 dose. The receptors were gathered from an adult who received the AZD1222 COVID-19 vaccine.

The V and J genes are TRBV7-6 and TRBJ2-7, with 15 nucleotides matching TRBD2. Germline CDR1 SGHVS, CDR2 FNYEAQ. Germline trimming cut 5 bases from V and 2 bases from J; bases unmatched to any gene: 4. This CDR3 has 16 residues. The CDR3, as DNA: TGTGCCAGCAGCAGGACTAGCGGGGGGGCACCCTACGAGCAGTACTTC. Protein: CASSRTSGGAPYEQYF.

The chain joins TRBV6-2 or TRBV6-3 to TRBJ2-5, with D maybe TRBD2 (5 bases). Looked up from germline, CDR1 is MNHEY and CDR2 is SVGEGT. V was trimmed by 4 bases and J by 4 bases, leaving 7 bases between them. The length of the CDR3 is 12 residues. The DNA for the CDR3 is TGTGCCAGCAGTTTCGCGGGAGAGACCCAGTACTTC. It specifies CASSFAGETQYF.

V gene TRBV19 combines with J gene TRBJ1-5; no firm D call. The CDR3 sequence is 13 residues long. CDR1 is LNHDA, CDR2 SQIVND, per germline (reference sequence). V lost 7 bases and J lost 2, with 9 bases in between. The CDR3 region is CASTPVGNQPQHF. In DNA, the CDR3 is TGTGCCAGTACTCCCGTAGGCAATCAGCCCCAGCATTTT.

V usage is TRBV3-1 (or the pseudogene TRBV3-2) and J usage is TRBJ1-2; TRBD1 might be the D (5 bases). The CDR3 consists of 14 residues. Trimming took 4 bases from V and 4 from J, leaving 13 bases between them. The germline gives CDR1 LGHDT, CDR2 YNNKEL (reference sequence). CDR3 DNA: TGTGCCAGCAGCCCGGGGACGCTTGTCTATGGCTACACCTTC. This encodes CASSPGTLVYGYTF.

The chain recombines TRBV28 with TRBJ1-5; TRBD1 might be the D (6 bases). The V end lost 7 bases, the J end lost 6 bases, and 16 bases lay between the germline ends. The CDR3 runs 14 residues. Looked up from germline, CDR1 is MDHEN and CDR2 is SYDVKM. CDR3 sequence (DNA): TGTGCCAGCAACGAAGGGGGGGCTGGTCAGCCCCAGCATTTT. This encodes CASNEGGAGQPQHF.

The gene calls are TRBV9 and TRBJ2-1; D may be TRBD2 (5 bases). This CDR3 is built from 14 residues. Trimming shortened V by 0 bases and J by 5 bases, and 9 bases separated the two germline ends. Germline V lookup: CDR1 SGDLS, CDR2 YYNGEE. The CDR3 spells CASSVGPADNEQFF. For the CDR3, the DNA is TGTGCCAGCAGCGTAGGGCCAGCGGACAATGAGCAGTTCTTC.